The next 19 T cell receptor beta chains were all read from a single sample in a study of shared clonotypes between healthy human individuals. This table comes from immunoSEQ multiplex PCR, and its TCRdb copy is limited to in-frame clones, with some not included. The sample includes approximately 2,300,000 clones, about nine tenths of them seen just once. Specimen: naive CD4+ T cells from PBMCs. As for subset: CD45RA+ positively selected. Receptors originate from a man aged 18-30 years in good health. Some clones in this sample may be carry-over from other donors' samples.

This chain connects TRBV6-5 to TRBJ2-7; D possibly corresponds to TRBD2 (5 bases). The CDR3 covers 13 residues. CDR1 is MNHEY and CDR2 is SVGAGI in the germline V gene. Trimming removed 4 bases at V and 6 bases at J, with 13 bases between. CDR3 in DNA: TGTGCCAGCAGTTTCGTAGCGTCGAGCGAGCAGTACTTC. Protein sequence: CASSFVASSEQYF.

The rearrangement links TRBV28 to TRBJ1-2, with TRBD1 matching over 7 bases. Looked up from germline, CDR1 is MDHEN and CDR2 is SYDVKM. V dropped 5 bases and J dropped 1; count of bases not matched to a gene: 7. This CDR3 is built from 15 residues. The CDR3: CASSPGQVFNYGYTF. CDR3 nucleotides: TGTGCCAGCAGTCCCGGACAGGTGTTTAACTATGGCTACACCTTC.

The chain carries TRBV11-2 and TRBJ2-2; 15 bases are shared with TRBD2. The CDR3 is 18 amino acids. CDR1 is SGHAT, CDR2 FQNNGV, per germline. Trimming took 4 bases from V and 4 from J; bases not matched to a gene: 7. CDR3 in DNA: TGTGCCAGCAGCTGGGGACTAGCGGGAGGTAGGGGCACCGGGGAGCTGTTTTTT. Translating it yields CASSWGLAGGRGTGELFF.

This clone was recorded a few times. One junction end does not reproduce the germline sequence, and a read error may be involved. V and J are TRBV29-1 and TRBJ1-1; TRBD1 might be the D (6 bases). CDR3 length equals 12 residues. Germline CDR1 is SQVTM and CDR2 is ANQGSEA. This CDR3 is CSVEDRSTEAFF. In nucleotides, the CDR3 is TGCAGCGTCGAAGACAGGTCCACTGAAGCTTTCTTT.

The chain joins TRBV19 to TRBJ1-2, with D perhaps TRBD1 (5 bases). Trimming took 6 bases from V and 8 from J, leaving 13 bases between them. This CDR3 has 12 residues. Germline V gives CDR1 LNHDA, CDR2 SQIVND (reference sequence). CDR3 sequence: CASRGGAWGYTF. In DNA, the CDR3 is TGTGCCAGTAGAGGAGGGGCTTGGGGCTACACCTTC.

This chain connects TRBV19 to TRBJ2-1, with TRBD2 matching over 7 bases. This CDR3 has 16 amino acids. Per germline, CDR1 LNHDA and CDR2 SQIVND (reference sequence). J lost 5 bases, V lost 7 bases, and 14 bases had no gene match. CDR3 protein: CASTGRWEGRNNEQFF. The CDR3 coding sequence is TGTGCCAGTACCGGTCGGTGGGAGGGAAGAAACAATGAGCAGTTCTTC.

The chain recombines TRBV19 with TRBJ1-5; maybe TRBD1 (6 bases). Between the trimmed V and J ends, which lost 9 bases and 1 base, there was a span of 16 bases. Germline V lookup: CDR1 LNHDA, CDR2 SQIVND (reference sequence). The CDR3 contains 15 residues. Written as DNA, the CDR3 is TGTGCCAGCCGACGGGGGGCAAGGAGCAATCAGCCCCAGCATTTT. Translating it yields CASRRGARSNQPQHF.

The chain has TRBV14 and TRBJ2-2; D gene uncertain. Between the trimmed V and J ends, which lost 0 bases and 0 bases, there was a span of 5 bases. CDR3 length equals 15 residues. Germline CDR1 reads SGHDN; CDR2 reads FVKESK. The CDR3 DNA reads as TGTGCCAGCAGCCAAGACCTTACGAACACCGGGGAGCTGTTTTTT. It encodes CASSQDLTNTGELFF.

V usage is TRBV4-1 and J usage is TRBJ2-1; TRBD2 matches at 12 bases. The ends lost 2 bases at V and 8 bases at J; junction bases unmatched: 13. Germline CDR1 is MGHRA and CDR2 is YSYEKL. The CDR3 is 18 residues long. CDR3 nucleotides: TGCGCCAGCAGCCAAAAACCCCCTGGGCTAGCGGGGGGGGATGAGCAGTTCTTC. Translating it yields CASSQKPPGLAGGDEQFF.

This chain uses TRBV5-1 with TRBJ1-1; D might be TRBD1 (5 bases). CDR1 is SGHRS and CDR2 is YFSETQ in the germline V gene. The CDR3 contains 15 residues. The V and J ends lost 1 base and 0 bases respectively, with 10 bases between them. The CDR3 protein is CASSLRGSLNTEAFF. CDR3 sequence (DNA): TGCGCCAGCAGCTTGAGGGGCAGCTTGAACACTGAAGCTTTCTTT.

The chain uses TRBV10-3 and TRBJ1-2, with a tentative D call TRBD1 (5 bases). Trimming cost V 10 bases and J 8 bases, with 20 bases left between them. The CDR3 is made up of 13 amino acids. CDR1 and CDR2 (germline): ENHRY, SYGVKD. The CDR3 DNA reads TGTGCCACCAAACCGGGACGGTCGTCAGGCTACACCTTC. Protein sequence: CATKPGRSSGYTF.

Here the CDR3 reads CASSWAKVGGKLFF. CDR3 coding DNA: TGTGCCAGCAGCTGGGCCAAGGTGGGGGGAAAACTGTTTTTT. The chain employs TRBV7-7 and TRBJ1-4; D possibly corresponds to TRBD1 (5 bases). The CDR3 covers 14 residues. The V end was cut by 4 bases, the J end by 10 bases, with 16 bases between. CDR1 is SSHAT and CDR2 is FNYEAQ in the germline V gene (reference sequence).

The chain has TRBV19 and TRBJ1-2; 7 positions agree with TRBD1. The CDR3 is made up of 14 amino acids. Germline V gene sequence: CDR1 LNHDA, CDR2 SQIVND (reference sequence). The V and J ends lost 4 bases and 4 bases, in that order; junction bases with no gene match: 6. As DNA, the CDR3 is TGTGCCAGTAGTAATACGGGGACAGCCTATGGCTACACCTTC. It is translated as CASSNTGTAYGYTF.

The CDR3 is CASRNRGTNTEAFF. The DNA for the CDR3 is TGTGCCAGTAGGAACAGGGGGACGAACACTGAAGCTTTCTTT. The chain couples TRBV19 to TRBJ1-1, with 8 nucleotides matching TRBD1. This CDR3 is built from 14 residues. The V segment lost 6 bases and the J segment 1 base; nucleotides outside the gene matches: 4. Germline V gene sequence: CDR1 LNHDA, CDR2 SQIVND (reference sequence).

The chain joins TRBV5-1 to TRBJ2-6, with D perhaps matching TRBD1 (5 bases). CDR1 and CDR2 (germline): SGHRS, YFSETQ. Trimming shortened V by 4 bases and J by 0 bases, and 11 bases separated the two germline ends. The CDR3 is 16 amino acids. The CDR3 loop is CASSEPQASGANVLTF. The CDR3 DNA sequence: TGCGCCAGCAGCGAACCACAGGCCTCTGGGGCCAACGTCCTGACTTTC.

The genes are TRBV28 and TRBJ2-7; the D call may be TRBD1 or TRBD2 (5 bases each). The CDR3 has 11 amino acids. Germline V gene sequence: CDR1 MDHEN, CDR2 SYDVKM. V was clipped by 8 bases and J by 6 bases, with 11 bases between them. The CDR3 bases are TGTGCCAGCGGGACCCCCGTCGAGCAGTACTTC. Translation: CASGTPVEQYF. The full variable domain, with the rest looked up from reference TRBV28 and TRBJ2-7, is DVKVTQSSRYLVKRTGEKVFLECVQDMDHENMFWYRQDPGLGLRLIYFSYDVKMKEKGDIPEGYSVSREKKERFSLILESASTNQTSMYLCASGTPVEQYFGPGTRLTVT.

The chain uses TRBV18 and TRBJ2-3; no reliable D call. The germline V gene encodes CDR1 KGHSH and CDR2 LQKENI. The ends were cut back, 2 bases at V and 0 bases at J, with 9 bases in the middle. The CDR3 is 15 residues long. CDR3 residues: CASSPASASTDTQYF. DNA for the CDR3: TGTGCCAGCTCACCAGCATCTGCTAGCACAGATACGCAGTATTTT.

This sequence joins TRBV28 and TRBJ2-2, with D uncertain. Germline V gene lookup returns CDR1 MDHEN and CDR2 SYDVKM. This CDR3 region has 16 residues. Between the trimmed V and J ends, which lost 3 bases and 5 bases, there was a span of 16 bases. The CDR3 sequence is CASSFYGPRRTGELFF. CDR3 bases: TGTGCCAGCAGTTTTTATGGTCCCAGGCGTACCGGGGAGCTGTTTTTT.

The CDR3 protein is CASSQGLRGTYEQYF. The CDR3 region has the DNA TGTGCCAGCAGCCAAGGTTTACGAGGAACTTACGAGCAGTACTTC. The chain recombines TRBV4-2 with TRBJ2-7; no reliable D call. With 1 base removed from V and 4 bases from J, the gap between germline ends came to 14 bases. CDR1 and CDR2 (germline): LGHNA, YNFKEQ. The CDR3 contains 15 residues.